A selection of T cell receptor beta chains follows, all from one sample in a study of T cells of healthy individuals. TCRdb used MiXCR to reprocess the 5' RACE reads, holding one entry per CDR3 protein. The repertoire holds 85,000 to 100,000 distinct CDR3 sequences, with roughly 15% as singletons. These receptors were taken from a human donor in good health. CDR3s include the opening cysteine and the closing phenylalanine or tryptophan. D genes are given only for firm matches. Clone size appears in some rows only: once, few, many, or a class for an expanded clone.

>NA|few|TRBV28|TRBJ1-4
CASSFFSVGEKLFF
TGTGCCAGCAGTTTTTTCTCCGTCGGGGAAAAACTGTTTTTT
>NA|NA|TRBV6-2/TRBV6-3|TRBJ1-2
CASSYEPRMGYTF
TGTGCCAGCAGTTACGAGCCGCGTATGGGCTACACCTTC
>TRBD1|NA|TRBV12-3/TRBV12-4|TRBJ1-1
CASSPGTGTEAFF
TGTGCCAGCAGTCCTGGGACAGGGACCGAAGCTTTCTTT
>TRBD2|NA|TRBV5-1|TRBJ2-5
CASSSGLAAQVTQYF
TGCGCCAGCAGCTCGGGACTAGCGGCACAAGTGACCCAGTACTTC
>NA|NA|TRBV12-3/TRBV12-4|TRBJ2-1
CASSFEAYNEQFF
TGTGCCAGCAGTTTTGAGGCCTACAATGAGCAGTTCTTC
>NA|few|TRBV2|TRBJ2-3
CASWIGSSTDTQYF
TGTGCCAGCTGGATCGGTTCTAGCACAGATACGCAGTATTTT
>NA|NA|TRBV27|TRBJ1-5
CASSPRGGSNQPQHF
TGTGCCAGCAGTCCCAGGGGTGGTAGCAATCAGCCCCAGCATTTT
>NA|few|TRBV4-1|TRBJ1-2
CASSLKHARVEGYTF
TGCGCCAGCAGCCTGAAACATGCCAGGGTTGAAGGCTACACCTTC
>NA|few|TRBV5-1|TRBJ2-5
CASSLAPRVSETQYF
TGCGCCAGCAGCTTGGCTCCCAGGGTATCAGAGACCCAGTACTTC
>NA|few|TRBV20-1|TRBJ2-3
CSGEDSDTQYF
TGCAGTGGAGAGGACTCAGATACGCAGTATTTT
>NA|few|TRBV28|TRBJ2-3
CATKFSARGPDTQYF
TGTGCCACCAAGTTTAGTGCGCGGGGCCCAGATACGCAGTATTTT
>NA|NA|TRBV6-2/TRBV6-3|TRBJ1-1
CASSYRDSSTEAFF
TGTGCCAGCAGTTACCGGGACTCCTCCACTGAAGCTTTCTTT
>NA|NA|TRBV19|TRBJ1-1
CASSRDIYTEAFF
TGTGCCAGTAGTCGGGACATTTACACTGAAGCTTTCTTT
>NA|few|TRBV7-2|TRBJ2-3
CASSTAVGRGDTQYF
TGTGCCAGCAGCACCGCGGTAGGCCGCGGAGATACGCAGTATTTT
>NA|NA|TRBV2|TRBJ1-5
CASSDAYQPQHF
TGTGCCAGCAGTGACGCCTATCAGCCCCAGCATTTT
>NA|many|TRBV24-1|TRBJ2-3
CATSDGRGGTDTQYF
TGTGCCACCAGTGATGGGCGGGGAGGCACAGATACGCAGTATTTT
>TRBD2|NA|TRBV4-3|TRBJ2-2
CASSQERLADTGELFF
TGCGCCAGCAGCCAAGAGAGGCTAGCGGACACCGGGGAGCTGTTTTTT
>TRBD2|NA|TRBV19|TRBJ2-1
CASSGREGGAYNEQFF
TGTGCCAGTAGTGGGCGGGAGGGGGGAGCCTACAATGAGCAGTTCTTC
>NA|NA|TRBV18|TRBJ1-4
CASSPKGSTNEKLFF
TGTGCCAGCTCACCAAAGGGGTCTACTAATGAAAAACTGTTTTTT
>NA|NA|TRBV3-1|TRBJ1-1
CASSQDQLGGSTEAFF
TGTGCCAGCAGCCAAGATCAGCTTGGAGGCAGCACTGAAGCTTTCTTT
>TRBD2|NA|TRBV18|TRBJ2-1
CASSPGGSWDNEQFF
TGTGCCAGCTCTCCCGGGGGGTCGTGGGACAATGAGCAGTTCTTC
>NA|NA|TRBV7-2|TRBJ2-7
CASSRDPRYEQHF
TGTGCCAGCAGCCGGGACCCTAGATACGAGCAGCACTTC
>TRBD2|NA|TRBV7-8|TRBJ2-2
CASSSRGGRTGELFF
TGTGCCAGCAGCTCCCGGGGGGGTAGGACCGGGGAGCTGTTTTTT
>NA|few|TRBV3-1|TRBJ2-1
CASSKGASYNEQFF
TGTGCCAGCTCGAAAGGGGCCTCCTACAATGAGCAGTTCTTC
>NA|NA|TRBV7-8|TRBJ1-6
CASSSTTHSPLHF
TGTGCCAGCAGCTCTACCACTCATTCACCCCTCCACTTT
>TRBD1|many|TRBV4-1|TRBJ1-1
CASSQDPGAWTGKAFF
TGCGCCAGCAGCCAAGATCCTGGGGCATGGACAGGCAAAGCTTTCTTT
>NA|few|TRBV5-1|TRBJ2-1
CASSRGAASGNEQFF
TGCGCCAGCAGCCGGGGGGCGGCAAGCGGGAATGAGCAGTTCTTC
>TRBD1|few|TRBV6-2/TRBV6-3|TRBJ1-1
CASSYYDRGDTEAFF
TGTGCCAGCAGTTACTACGACAGGGGGGACACTGAAGCTTTCTTT
>NA|NA|TRBV4-1|TRBJ1-4
CASSPTFATNEKLFF
TGCGCCAGCAGCCCAACTTTTGCAACTAATGAAAAACTGTTTTTT
>NA|NA|TRBV5-1|TRBJ2-4
CASSLGGWAKNIQYF
TGCGCCAGCAGCTTGGGCGGCTGGGCCAAAAACATTCAGTACTTC
>TRBD2|few|TRBV5-1|TRBJ2-7
CASSDPSGSYEQYF
TGCGCCAGCAGTGATCCTAGCGGGAGTTACGAGCAGTACTTC
>NA|few|TRBV28|TRBJ1-2
CASGSRGNYGYTF
TGTGCCAGCGGTTCCAGGGGCAACTATGGCTACACCTTC
>TRBD2|few|TRBV12-3/TRBV12-4|TRBJ2-3
CASNNIAGSTDTQYF
TGTGCCAGCAACAATATAGCGGGCTCCACAGATACGCAGTATTTT